A single sample is the source of the 17 T cell receptor beta chains below, sequenced in a study of CD8+CD57+ T cells in acquired aplastic anemia. CD8+CD57+ cell expansion, shown by flow cytometry, had occurred in the patients selected for sequencing. Both TCR beta VDJ combination and CDR3 sequence profiling were carried out. Genomic DNA was the template for this profiling. One entry per CDR3 protein, called by TCRdb with MiXCR from the reads. The sample yields a few hundred thousand distinct CDR3 sequences, 40% to 60% seen once. The sample taken for sequencing was sorted CD4+, CD8+, or CD8+CD57+ T cells (not recorded which) from PBMCs. The receptors were gathered from a human donor with aplastic anemia.

This clonotype was found a few times. The rearrangement links TRBV6-6 to TRBJ1-1; unclear D gene. Looked up from germline, CDR1 is MNHNY and CDR2 is SVGAGI (reference sequence). The CDR3 runs to 14 residues. V lost 0 bases, J lost 1 base, and 6 bases lay in between. Written as DNA, the CDR3 is TGTGCCAGCAGTTACTCCCAAGGGAACACTGAAGCTTTCTTT. Translation gives CASSYSQGNTEAFF.

This clonotype showed up just once. This sequence joins TRBV20-1 and TRBJ2-1; 10 nucleotides line up with TRBD1. CDR1 is DFQATT and CDR2 is SNEGSKA in the germline V gene (reference sequence). This CDR3 spans 12 amino acids. The CDR3 protein is CSLMGQGNEQFF. CDR3 nucleotides: TGCAGCTTAATGGGACAGGGGAATGAGCAGTTCTTC.

This clonotype was recorded at least ten times. The rearrangement uses TRBV12-3 or TRBV12-4 and TRBJ1-5; 7 bases are a match to TRBD1. V was pared by 5 bases and J by 3 bases, with 4 bases of the junction left unmatched. There are 14 residues in the CDR3. The CDR3 protein is CASSPTGINQPQHF. The CDR3 DNA reads TGTGCCAGCAGTCCGACAGGGATCAATCAGCCCCAGCATTTT.

Note on this clonotype: This may arise from a read error, as a much more abundant clone is one base away. The rearrangement joins TRBV27 to TRBJ1-2; D is unresolved. Per germline, CDR1 MNHEY and CDR2 SMNVEV (reference sequence). There are 13 residues in the CDR3. V lost 4 bases to trimming and J lost 8 bases, with 14 bases between them. The CDR3 DNA follows: TGTGCCAGCAGTTCCTCCCCCGAGGACGGCTACACCTTC. Protein product: CASSSSPEDGYTF.

Turning to this clonotype: A much larger clone lies one base from this, so it may be a read error. Because it lacks the conserved phenylalanine or tryptophan at the end, this CDR3 is likely a read error. This rearrangement joins TRBV20-1 to TRBJ2-2; 9 bases are shared with TRBD2. The ends lost 5 bases at V and 1 base at J; junction bases unmatched: 2. The germline gives CDR1 DFQATT, CDR2 SNEGSKA (reference sequence). CDR3 length equals 14 residues. The chain's CDR3 is CSALLAGNTGELFL. CDR3 in DNA: TGCAGTGCTTTACTAGCGGGGAACACCGGGGAGCTGTTTCTT.

This chain uses TRBV5-1 with TRBJ2-1, with TRBD1 identical over 7 bases. V gave up 2 bases and J gave up 13 bases; unmatched junction bases: 15. Germline V lookup: CDR1 SGHRS, CDR2 YFSETQ. The CDR3 has 15 residues. In DNA, the CDR3 is TGCGCCAGCAGCTTCGACAGGGCGGACCAAGAGACCCAGTTCTTC. It yields the protein CASSFDRADQETQFF.

As for this clonotype: A much larger clone is a single base away; this may be a read error. The chain couples TRBV5-1 to TRBJ2-2; the D gene is possibly TRBD1 (6 bases). The length of the CDR3 is 16 residues. The germline V gene has CDR1 SGHRS and CDR2 YFSETQ. Trimming stripped 3 bases from V and 2 bases from J, with 14 bases between. The CDR3: CASSSGSGQNTGELFF. The CDR3 coding sequence is TGCGCCAGCAGCTCGGGGTCGGGACAAAACACCGGGGAGCTGTTTTTT.

This clonotype was picked up many times. This chain joins TRBV7-9 and TRBJ1-1, with 11 bases fitting TRBD1. Trimming removed 4 bases from V and 6 bases from J; junction bases left unmatched: 4. The germline V gene has CDR1 SEHNR and CDR2 FQNEAQ (reference sequence). CDR3 size: 14 residues. The CDR3 DNA is TGTGCCAGCAGCTCCCGGGGACAGGGGGCTGAAGCTTTCTTT. This gives the protein CASSSRGQGAEAFF.

The chain couples TRBV25-1 to TRBJ2-7; no reliable D call. This CDR3 spans 12 amino acids. Germline V CDR1 and CDR2: MGHDK, SYGVNS. V lost 9 bases, J lost 5 bases, and 14 bases lay in between. CDR3 amino acids: CARWWGRDEQYF. The CDR3 DNA reads as TGTGCCAGGTGGTGGGGTAGGGACGAGCAGTACTTC.

This clonotype showed up many times. CDR3 in DNA: TGTGCCAGCAGCTTCGGGGCCCTCGAAAAACTGTTTTTT. It codes for CASSFGALEKLFF. The chain recombines TRBV7-9 with TRBJ1-4; maybe TRBD1 (5 bases). The ends were cut back, 3 bases at V and 8 bases at J, with 10 bases in the middle. The CDR3 covers 13 residues. Germline CDR1 SEHNR, CDR2 FQNEAQ (reference sequence).

This clonotype came up many times. This chain uses TRBV9 with TRBJ1-6; 7 positions agree with TRBD1. V was clipped by 3 bases and J by 9 bases; unmatched bases: 6. CDR3 length equals 14 residues. The germline gives CDR1 SGDLS, CDR2 YYNGEE. CDR3 in amino acids: CASSGGQVGSPLHF. In DNA form, the CDR3 reads TGTGCCAGCAGCGGAGGACAGGTGGGTTCACCCCTCCACTTT. The full variable domain, with the rest looked up from reference TRBV9 and TRBJ1-6, is DSGVTQTPKHLITATGQRVTLRCSPRSGDLSVYWYQQSLDQGLQFLIQYYNGEERAKGNILERFSAQQFPDLHSELNLSSLELGDSALYFCASSGGQVGSPLHFGNGTRLTVT.

For this clonotype: This may be a read error: a much more frequent sequence differs by one nucleotide. The CDR3 end shows no conserved phenylalanine or tryptophan, and so a read error is likely. The V call is TRBV20-1, the J call TRBJ2-7, with D tentatively TRBD2 (5 bases). V gave up 5 bases and J gave up 7 bases, with 12 bases separating them. Germline loops: CDR1 DFQATT, CDR2 SNEGSKA (reference sequence). The CDR3 runs 11 residues. The DNA for the CDR3 is TGCAGTGCTTTTATAAGGAGGGAGCAGTACCTC. As protein: CSAFIRREQYL.

This clonotype has a count of ten or more. This chain connects TRBV15 to TRBJ1-5, with D unresolved. This CDR3 comprises 15 residues. Trimming shortened V by 0 bases and J by 2 bases, and 8 bases separated the two germline ends. Germline-derived CDR1 and CDR2 are LNHNV and YYDKDF (reference sequence). CDR3 DNA: TGTGCCACCAGCAGAGATCCCCAGCGCAATCAGCCCCAGCATTTT. The encoded protein is CATSRDPQRNQPQHF.

There are many counts of this clonotype. The J gene is TRBJ1-2, the V gene TRBV19; 8 bases are a match to TRBD1. V lost 4 bases to trimming and J lost 8 bases; unmatched junction nucleotides: 9. Germline CDR1 reads LNHDA; CDR2 reads SQIVND (reference sequence). This CDR3 region has 14 residues. The CDR3 spells CASSKSGTGNGYTF. CDR3 nucleotides: TGTGCCAGTAGTAAATCCGGGACAGGCAACGGCTACACCTTC.

V is TRBV10-3 and J is TRBJ2-7; 12 positions agree with TRBD2. Germline V gene sequence: CDR1 ENHRY, CDR2 SYGVKD. The CDR3 consists of 15 residues. J lost 0 bases, V lost 5 bases, and 2 bases had no gene match. CDR3 DNA sequence: TGTGCCATCAGTTCGACTAGCGGGGGCTCCTACGAGCAGTACTTC. This codes for CAISSTSGGSYEQYF.

In its sample, this clonotype was seen many times. V gene TRBV6-5 combines with J gene TRBJ1-5; perhaps TRBD1 as D (6 bases). CDR1 is MNHEY, CDR2 SVGAGI, per germline. V lost 2 bases, J lost 4 bases, and 12 bases lay in between. The CDR3 has 15 amino acids. CDR3 DNA: TGTGCCAGCAGTTACACAGGGTTGGGGAATCAGCCCCAGCATTTT. Encoded protein: CASSYTGLGNQPQHF.

At least ten counts were recorded for this clonotype. This chain connects TRBV5-8 to TRBJ1-1, with TRBD1 matching over 7 bases. The trim removed 3 bases at V and 0 bases at J, leaving 2 bases unmatched. This CDR3 region has 14 residues. Germline values: CDR1 SGHTS, CDR2 YDEGEE. CDR3 amino acids: CASSSGQLNTEAFF. The CDR3 DNA is TGTGCCAGCAGCTCGGGACAGCTGAACACTGAAGCTTTCTTT. The entire variable domain, with the rest obtained from reference TRBV5-8 and TRBJ1-1, is as follows: EAGVTQSPTHLIKTRGQQATLRCSPISGHTSVYWYQQALGLGLQFLLWYDEGEERNRGNFPPRFSGRQFPNYSSELNVNALELEDSALYLCASSSGQLNTEAFFGQGTRLTVV.